This T cell receptor beta chain appears in the sequencing data of a study of T-cell memory formation after mild COVID-19. Each CDR3 protein gets one entry after TCRdb re-called the 5' RACE reads with MiXCR. The data hold approximately 400,000 distinct CDR3 sequences, with around 24% observed a single time. The germline CDR1 and CDR2 sequences are SGHDN and FVKESK. The CDR3 covers 15 residues. Trimming removed 4 bases from V and 0 bases from J, with 10 bases in between. Sequencing was performed on PBMCs or a T cell subset sorted from them (not recorded which). The chain uses TRBV14 and TRBJ2-1; no firm D call. This receptor was identified in an adult woman who had mild COVID-19 (a few samples of this study predate the infection). Cell type and time point are not known. CDR3 DNA sequence: TGTGCCAGCAGCCCCTTGATGAGCTCCTACAATGAGCAGTTCTTC. Residues: CASSPLMSSYNEQFF.